The next 23 T cell receptor beta chains were all read from a single sample in a study of blood T cell repertoires in COVID-19. Here immunoSEQ multiplex PCR was the method, and the copy in TCRdb shows in-frame clones only, minus some. The table records around 71,000 clones, about 76% of them present only once. Input material: peripheral blood. Receptors were obtained from a woman aged 80 or over with active or convalescent COVID-19.

The chain employs TRBV27 and TRBJ2-5; tentative D call: TRBD2 (7 bases). The CDR3 spans 15 residues. Trimming pared 3 bases from V and 4 bases from J, leaving 15 bases between. From germline, CDR1 is MNHEY and CDR2 SMNVEV (reference sequence). The CDR3 nucleotides read TGTGCCAGCAGTTTTCTTGGGGGGGCGGGAGAGACCCAGTACTTC. This translates into CASSFLGGAGETQYF.

This rearrangement joins TRBV6-1 to TRBJ1-1; D gene ambiguous. Trimming removed 1 base at V and 6 bases at J, with 12 bases between. The germline V gene encodes CDR1 MNHNS and CDR2 SASEGT. CDR3 length equals 14 residues. This CDR3 reads CASSEVGGFSEAFF. The CDR3 nucleotides read TGTGCCAGCAGTGAAGTAGGAGGGTTCTCTGAAGCTTTCTTT.

The V and J genes are TRBV7-6 and TRBJ2-5, with 7 bases that match TRBD2. Germline lookup yields CDR1 SGHVS and CDR2 FNYEAQ. With 1 base clipped from V and 1 base from J, the junction kept 6 bases outside the gene matches. The CDR3 sequence is 16 residues long. The CDR3 is CASSLGLGGGQETQYF. The CDR3 nucleotides are TGTGCCAGCAGCTTAGGTCTCGGCGGGGGCCAAGAGACCCAGTACTTC.

The J gene is TRBJ2-1, the V gene TRBV7-9, with 10 bases lining up with TRBD2. The CDR3 is 17 amino acids. Germline V gives CDR1 SEHNR, CDR2 FQNEAQ (reference sequence). J gave up 7 bases and V 11 bases, and 20 bases lay outside the gene matches. For the CDR3, the DNA is TGTGCCGTTCGCCCCACCCGCTCCCTAGCGGGGGTTAATGAGCAGTTCTTC. This sequence encodes CAVRPTRSLAGVNEQFF.

The chain recombines TRBV19 with TRBJ1-1; weak D call: TRBD1 (5 bases). The CDR3 loop spans 13 amino acids. Trimming removed 5 bases from V and 1 base from J, with 8 bases in between. Germline V gene sequence: CDR1 LNHDA, CDR2 SQIVND (reference sequence). In DNA, the CDR3 is TGTGCCAGTAGTTATACAGGGAACACTGAAGCTTTCTTT. Its protein is CASSYTGNTEAFF.

Here the CDR3 DNA reads TGTGCCAGCAGCCCTACGTGGGGGGGTAATGAGCAGTTCTTC. Its protein product is CASSPTWGGNEQFF. The rearrangement links TRBV11-1 to TRBJ2-1, with TRBD2 matching 7 bases. V gave up 5 bases and J gave up 7 bases; unmatched junction bases: 8. Looked up from germline, CDR1 is SGHAT and CDR2 is FQDESV (reference sequence). This CDR3 region has 14 residues.

J is TRBJ1-1 and V is TRBV12-3 or TRBV12-4; D is undetermined. CDR3 size: 13 residues. Trimming took off 6 bases at V and 5 bases at J, with 13 bases between the two ends. The CDR3 DNA is TGTGCCAGCAGGCCGCAGGATGATACTGAAGCTTTCTTT. This translates into CASRPQDDTEAFF.

The chain joins TRBV2 to TRBJ1-5; 9 bases map to TRBD1. Losses at the gene ends were 6 bases for V and 6 bases for J; bases not matched to a gene: 6. CDR3 length equals 14 residues. Germline V CDR1 and CDR2: SNHLY, FYNNEI. The CDR3 here is CASSGDRASQPQHF. In nucleotides, the CDR3 is TGTGCCAGCAGCGGGGACAGGGCGAGTCAGCCCCAGCATTTT.

V gene TRBV10-3 combines with J gene TRBJ1-1; TRBD1 aligns across 10 bases. Germline V gene data show CDR1 as ENHRY and CDR2 as SYGVKD. The V and J ends lost 2 bases and 4 bases, in that order; junction bases with no gene match: 7. The CDR3 consists of 16 residues. CDR3 DNA: TGTGCCATCAGTGAGCTCGGACAGGGGGACGGCACTGAAGCTTTCTTT. It specifies CAISELGQGDGTEAFF.

This sequence joins TRBV5-1 and TRBJ1-1; the D is unclear. There are 16 residues in the CDR3. Trimming cost V 0 bases and J 3 bases, with 15 bases left between them. Germline V CDR1 and CDR2: SGHRS, YFSETQ. CDR3 region: CASSLGHLERHTEAFF. CDR3 coding DNA: TGCGCCAGCAGCTTGGGCCACCTGGAGCGGCACACTGAAGCTTTCTTT. Drawing the rest from reference TRBV5-1 and TRBJ1-1, the complete variable domain is KAGVTQTPRYLIKTRGQQVTLSCSPISGHRSVSWYQQTPGQGLQFLFEYFSETQRNKGNFPGRFSGRQFSNSRSEMNVSTLELGDSALYLCASSLGHLERHTEAFFGQGTRLTVV.

This clone has a single count. CDR3 loop: CASSIATANYGYTF. In DNA form, the CDR3 reads TGTGCCAGTAGTATTGCGACAGCCAACTATGGCTACACCTTC. The gene calls are TRBV19 and TRBJ1-2; D possibly corresponds to TRBD1 (5 bases). V lost 3 bases and J lost 2, with 10 bases in between. CDR3 length: 14 residues. Per germline, CDR1 LNHDA and CDR2 SQIVND (reference sequence).

The chain joins TRBV5-1 to TRBJ2-7; 9 bases are a match to TRBD1. The J segment lost 1 base and the V segment lost 1 base, leaving 3 bases of the junction unmatched. This CDR3 has 15 residues. Germline CDR1 reads SGHRS; CDR2 reads YFSETQ. The CDR3 DNA is TGCGCCAGCAGCTTGTGGGGGACAGGGTCCTACGAGCAGTACTTC. Its protein product is CASSLWGTGSYEQYF.

The V and J genes are TRBV6-5 and TRBJ1-6; perhaps TRBD1 as D (6 bases). V was shortened by 10 bases and J by 4 bases, with 14 bases between the two germline ends. The germline gives CDR1 MNHEY, CDR2 SVGAGI. This CDR3 spans 14 amino acids. CDR3 residues: CATQIGGYNSPLHF. For the CDR3, the DNA is TGTGCCACCCAAATAGGGGGTTATAATTCACCCCTCCACTTT.

CDR3 protein: CASSQDTSGGDTQYF. CDR3 coding DNA: TGCGCCAGCAGCCAAGATACTAGCGGGGGAGATACGCAGTATTTT. This chain connects TRBV4-3 to TRBJ2-3, with 11 positions matching TRBD2. The length of the CDR3 is 15 residues. V lost 0 bases and J lost 5; bases outside the gene matches: 1. CDR1 and CDR2 (germline): LGHNA, YSLEER.

The chain carries TRBV5-1 and TRBJ1-4, with D tentatively TRBD1 (5 bases). The germline V gene encodes CDR1 SGHRS and CDR2 YFSETQ. V was cut by 5 bases and J by 4 bases, with 24 bases left in between. This CDR3 has 18 amino acids. The CDR3 loop reads CASSPKGTQALLNEKLFF. The CDR3 DNA follows: TGCGCCAGCAGTCCAAAAGGGACTCAGGCCTTACTTAATGAAAAACTGTTTTTT.

J is TRBJ2-1 and V is TRBV11-1; 10 bases line up with TRBD2. This CDR3 has 16 residues. Trimming at V came to 3 bases and at J to 3 bases, leaving 5 bases not matched to a gene. Per the germline V gene, CDR1 is SGHAT and CDR2 is FQDESV (reference sequence). CDR3 residues: CASSFSGGQVYNEQFF. The CDR3 DNA is TGTGCCAGCAGCTTTAGCGGGGGGCAGGTCTACAATGAGCAGTTCTTC.

This sequence joins TRBV20-1 and TRBJ2-1; the match to TRBD1 covers 10 bases. CDR3 size: 15 residues. V trimming: 3 bases; J trimming: 8 bases; junction bases outside the gene matches: 10. Germline V gives CDR1 DFQATT, CDR2 SNEGSKA (reference sequence). CDR3 sequence reads: CSASIRQGARDEQFF. As DNA, the CDR3 is TGCAGTGCTAGTATTCGACAGGGGGCGAGGGATGAGCAGTTCTTC.

CDR3 nucleotides: TGCGCCAGCAGCTTGGGCTTCGGGAACACTGAAGCTTTCTTT. Translating gives CASSLGFGNTEAFF. The chain uses TRBV5-1 and TRBJ1-1; the D is unclear. The CDR3 covers 14 residues. The germline gives CDR1 SGHRS, CDR2 YFSETQ. Deletions cut 0 bases from V and 1 base from J, with 7 bases between.

This chain joins TRBV14 and TRBJ1-6; 9 nucleotides align to TRBD1. The CDR3 extends over 14 amino acids. After removal of 3 bases from V and 13 bases from J, the junction contained 7 bases not matched to a gene. The germline CDR1 and CDR2 sequences are SGHDN and FVKESK. This chain's CDR3 is CASSHPGQGNPLHF. For the CDR3, the DNA is TGTGCCAGCAGCCACCCGGGACAGGGTAATCCCCTCCACTTT.

This chain joins TRBV7-2 and TRBJ2-4; 11 nucleotides agree with TRBD2. The length of the CDR3 is 16 residues. The ends lost 4 bases at V and 8 bases at J; junction bases unmatched: 10. Germline CDR1 reads SGHTA; CDR2 reads FQGNSA. For the CDR3, the DNA is TGTGCCAGCAGCTCGTTTCCCGGGACTAGCGGCGACATTCAGTACTTC. Translated, it gives CASSSFPGTSGDIQYF. Supplemented by reference TRBV7-2 and TRBJ2-4, the full variable domain reads GAGVSQSPSNKVTEKGKDVELRCDPISGHTALYWYRQSLGQGLEFLIYFQGNSAPDKSGLPSDRFSAERTGGSVSTLTIQRTQQEDSAVYLCASSSFPGTSGDIQYFGAGTRLSVL.

The V call is TRBV7-3, the J call TRBJ2-1; D might be TRBD2 (6 bases). Germline-derived CDR1 and CDR2 are SGHTA and FQGTGA. V was clipped by 0 bases and J by 2 bases, with 8 bases between them. The CDR3 has 15 residues. The CDR3 sequence: CASSLTSGAYNEQFF. CDR3 nucleotides: TGTGCCAGCAGCTTAACTAGCGGTGCCTACAATGAGCAGTTCTTC. Full variable domain (rest looked up from reference TRBV7-3 and TRBJ2-1): GAGVSQTPSNKVTEKGKYVELRCDPISGHTALYWYRQSLGQGPEFLIYFQGTGAADDSGLPNDRFFAVRPEGSVSTLKIQRTERGDSAVYLCASSLTSGAYNEQFFGPGTRLTVL.

This clone was seen a handful of times. V gene TRBV30 combines with J gene TRBJ2-7, with D maybe TRBD1 (6 bases). Per germline, CDR1 GTSNPN and CDR2 SVGIG (reference sequence). The CDR3 spans 16 residues. The V gene lost 3 bases and the J gene lost 0 bases, with 18 bases spanning the gap. The CDR3 here is CAWRNQGSKGSYEQYF. In DNA, the CDR3 is TGTGCCTGGAGGAATCAGGGGTCAAAGGGCTCCTACGAGCAGTACTTC.

The chain uses TRBV6-1 and TRBJ1-4; maybe TRBD1 (5 bases). Trimming removed 0 bases at V and 7 bases at J, with 12 bases between. In germline, CDR1 is MNHNS, CDR2 SASEGT. This CDR3 is built from 15 residues. CDR3 DNA: TGTGCCAGCAGTGAAGCTCTCAGGGCCCCTGAAAAACTGTTTTTT. Residues: CASSEALRAPEKLFF.